Presented here are 18 T cell receptor beta chains from one specimen sequenced in a study of blood T cell repertoires in COVID-19. TCRdb keeps only in-frame clones here, not all; method: immunoSEQ multiplex PCR. Altogether about 300,000 clones are present, around 84% being singletons, with the ten largest covering 8.5% to 12%. The sequenced sample was PBMCs or T cells enriched from blood (not recorded which). The source is a young woman who had recovered from COVID-19.

In DNA form, the CDR3 reads TGTGCCAGCAGGATCGGGACAGGGGGAGTGGGTGAGCAGTTCTTC. Encoded protein: CASRIGTGGVGEQFF. The chain joins TRBV2 to TRBJ2-1; 11 positions match TRBD1. V lost 6 bases to trimming and J lost 9 bases; unmatched junction nucleotides: 10. CDR3 length: 15 residues. Per the germline V gene, CDR1 is SNHLY and CDR2 is FYNNEI.

V gene TRBV6-5 combines with J gene TRBJ1-1; D is ambiguous. V was cut by 6 bases and J by 0 bases, with 11 bases left in between. The CDR3 covers 14 residues. The germline V gene encodes CDR1 MNHEY and CDR2 SVGAGI. The chain's CDR3 is CASRFETMNTEAFF. The CDR3 bases are TGTGCCAGCAGGTTTGAGACAATGAACACTGAAGCTTTCTTT.

The chain links TRBV27 to TRBJ2-7, with 10 bases fitting TRBD1. With V trimmed by 3 bases and J by 2 bases, 1 base remained unmatched. The CDR3 runs 14 residues. CDR1 is MNHEY, CDR2 SMNVEV, per germline (reference sequence). The CDR3 reads CASSFGTGAYEQYF. The CDR3 DNA reads TGTGCCAGCAGTTTTGGGACAGGGGCCTACGAGCAGTACTTC.

The rearrangement uses TRBV5-1 and TRBJ1-1; D call uncertain. The length of the CDR3 is 13 residues. V lost 6 bases and J lost 3, with 12 bases in between. Germline V gives CDR1 SGHRS, CDR2 YFSETQ. The CDR3 sequence: CASTAEVYTEAFF. DNA for the CDR3: TGCGCCAGCACAGCGGAGGTTTACACTGAAGCTTTCTTT. Together with reference TRBV5-1 and TRBJ1-1, the CDR3 gives the full variable domain: KAGVTQTPRYLIKTRGQQVTLSCSPISGHRSVSWYQQTPGQGLQFLFEYFSETQRNKGNFPGRFSGRQFSNSRSEMNVSTLELGDSALYLCASTAEVYTEAFFGQGTRLTVV.

The genes are TRBV11-2 and TRBJ2-7, with 9 bases lining up with TRBD2. The CDR3 length is 15 residues. Trimming removed 4 bases from V and 3 bases from J; junction bases left unmatched: 7. In germline, CDR1 is SGHAT, CDR2 FQNNGV. CDR3 in DNA: TGTGCCAGCAGCTGGTTAGCGGGAGATGGCTACGAGCAGTACTTC. The encoded protein is CASSWLAGDGYEQYF. The complete variable domain, with remaining parts taken from reference TRBV11-2 and TRBJ2-7, reads EAGVAQSPRYKIIEKRQSVAFWCNPISGHATLYWYQQILGQGPKLLIQFQNNGVVDDSQLPKDRFSAERLKGVDSTLKIQPAKLEDSAVYLCASSWLAGDGYEQYFGPGTRLTVT.

The chain is built from TRBV10-2 and TRBJ1-5; D is unresolved. The CDR3 length is 13 residues. V was shortened by 7 bases and J by 0 bases, with 7 bases between the two germline ends. Germline V gene data show CDR1 as WSHSY and CDR2 as SAAADI. CDR3 bases: TGCGCCAGCACAAACTATAGCAATCAGCCCCAGCATTTT. Translation gives CASTNYSNQPQHF.

The chain joins TRBV20-1 to TRBJ2-7, with 8 bases identical to TRBD1. Germline CDR1 DFQATT, CDR2 SNEGSKA (reference sequence). J gave up 9 bases and V 6 bases, and 7 bases lay outside the gene matches. CDR3 length: 11 amino acids. Here the CDR3 DNA reads TGCAGTGCCTGCCGGGGACAGGTGCAGTACTTC. Residues: CSACRGQVQYF.

CDR3 bases: TGTGCCAGCAGTTACTCGAGGGGACATGACAATGAGCAGTTCTTC. Translation: CASSYSRGHDNEQFF. The chain joins TRBV6-5 to TRBJ2-1; D might be TRBD1 (6 bases). Germline V gene data show CDR1 as MNHEY and CDR2 as SVGAGI. The V end was cut by 0 bases, the J end by 5 bases, with 11 bases between. This CDR3 region has 15 residues.

This clone was counted once. The chain employs TRBV2 and TRBJ1-4; 10 bases are a match to TRBD1. CDR3 size: 16 residues. After removal of 7 bases from V and 8 bases from J, the junction contained 13 bases not matched to a gene. Looked up from germline, CDR1 is SNHLY and CDR2 is FYNNEI. DNA for the CDR3: TGTGCCAGCATCAACCTCGGCGGGACAGGGGAGGAAAAACTGTTTTTT. Protein product: CASINLGGTGEEKLFF.

V and J are TRBV5-1 and TRBJ1-2; D remains ambiguous. Between the trimmed V and J ends, which lost 0 bases and 3 bases, there was a span of 9 bases. Germline CDR1 SGHRS, CDR2 YFSETQ. The CDR3 covers 14 residues. As DNA, the CDR3 is TGCGCCAGCAGCTTGGTTGTAGGAGACTATGGCTACACCTTC. Amino acid sequence: CASSLVVGDYGYTF.

The chain employs TRBV5-4 and TRBJ2-1; no clear D. Germline assignment: CDR1 SGHNT and CDR2 YYREEE (reference sequence). V lost 2 bases and J 6 bases, leaving 21 bases between the germline ends. This CDR3 spans 17 amino acids. The CDR3 DNA follows: TGTGCCAGCAGCTTCTGGCCCCGGAACTACGACCCCAATGAGCAGTTCTTC. Translated, it gives CASSFWPRNYDPNEQFF.

The rearrangement joins TRBV3-1 (or the pseudogene TRBV3-2) to TRBJ1-5, with D possibly matching TRBD1 (6 bases). Germline V gene data show CDR1 as LGHDT and CDR2 as YNNKEL (reference sequence). This CDR3 comprises 14 residues. Trimming removed 5 bases from V and 2 bases from J, with 10 bases in between. The DNA of the CDR3 is TGTGCCAGCAGCACAGGGTCGGGCAATCAGCCCCAGCATTTT. This codes for CASSTGSGNQPQHF.

The chain couples TRBV18 to TRBJ2-3; 8 bases agree with TRBD2. CDR1 and CDR2 from the germline V gene are KGHSH and LQKENI. After removal of 3 bases from V and 4 bases from J, the junction contained 6 bases not matched to a gene. This CDR3 has 15 amino acids. The CDR3 reads CASSPAAGVSDTQYF. CDR3 nucleotide sequence: TGTGCCAGCTCACCGGCAGCGGGAGTATCAGATACGCAGTATTTT.

This chain links TRBV9 with TRBJ2-3; a weak D match, TRBD2 (5 bases). Germline-derived CDR1 and CDR2 are SGDLS and YYNGEE. The CDR3 runs 15 residues. The V end was cut by 2 bases, the J end by 4 bases, with 14 bases between. The CDR3 loop reads CASSVGRTGPDTQYF. The CDR3 region has the DNA TGTGCCAGCAGCGTTGGGAGAACCGGGCCAGATACGCAGTATTTT.

This clone has only a few counts. This chain connects TRBV7-8 to TRBJ2-1; no clear D gene. V lost 6 bases to trimming and J lost 7 bases, with 7 bases between them. From germline, CDR1 is SGHVS and CDR2 FQNEAQ. The CDR3 totals 11 residues. The CDR3 loop is CASSLMNEQFF. The CDR3 coding sequence is TGTGCCAGCAGTCTAATGAATGAGCAGTTCTTC.

CDR3 nucleotides: TGCGCCAGCAGCTGGACAGGGGGCGCGCCCGGGGAGCTGTTTTTT. The encoded protein is CASSWTGGAPGELFF. J is TRBJ2-2 and V is TRBV5-1; 11 nucleotides match TRBD1. This CDR3 has 15 amino acids. The V and J ends lost 3 bases and 6 bases, in that order; junction bases with no gene match: 4. Germline-derived CDR1 and CDR2 are SGHRS and YFSETQ.

The chain has TRBV6-9 and TRBJ2-6; the D gene is possibly TRBD2 (5 bases). The germline V gene has CDR1 MNHGY and CDR2 SVAAGI. This CDR3 has 16 amino acids. Trimming pared 0 bases from V and 2 bases from J, leaving 8 bases between. CDR3 sequence reads: CASSYSRAPGANVLTF. The CDR3 DNA follows: TGTGCCAGCAGTTATTCGCGGGCTCCTGGGGCCAACGTCCTGACTTTC.

This clone occurred a few times. The same CDR3 can be traced to other DNA sequences in this sample. The chain joins TRBV28 to TRBJ2-7; 7 nucleotides agree with TRBD2. Germline V gene data show CDR1 as MDHEN and CDR2 as SYDVKM. V trimming: 3 bases; J trimming: 4 bases; junction bases outside the gene matches: 0. The CDR3 is made up of 12 amino acids. This CDR3 reads CASSLGGYEQYF. In nucleotides, the CDR3 is TGTGCCAGCAGTTTGGGGGGGTACGAGCAGTACTTC. The entire variable domain, with the rest obtained from reference TRBV28 and TRBJ2-7, is as follows: DVKVTQSSRYLVKRTGEKVFLECVQDMDHENMFWYRQDPGLGLRLIYFSYDVKMKEKGDIPEGYSVSREKKERFSLILESASTNQTSMYLCASSLGGYEQYFGPGTRLTVT.